A single sample is the source of the 20 T cell receptor beta chains below, sequenced in a study of vaccination and CD4 T cells after COVID-19. The antigens for these receptors are not known. Treatment here: approximately 9-day PBMC culture with coronavirus spike peptide pools or control peptides (ViraFEST assay). With the Oncomine TCR Beta short-read assay, DNA from cultured CD4+ T cells was sequenced. TCRdb itself ran the PCR reads through MiXCR, one entry per CDR3 protein. The sample carries 22,000 or so distinct CDR3 sequences, about 56% recorded once. The specimen was CD4+ T cells from blood, cultured in vitro. The receptors derive from a human donor who had recovered from COVID-19.

This clonotype was counted between two and nine times. The chain has TRBV6-1 and TRBJ1-5; D perhaps matches TRBD1 (5 bases). V shed 1 base and J shed 1 base, with 11 bases lying between them. CDR1 MNHNS and CDR2 SASEGT come from the germline V gene. This CDR3 region has 16 residues. CDR3 coding DNA: TGTGCCAGCAGTGAAGAGGCAGGGTTGAGCAATCAGCCCCAGCATTTT. Translating gives CASSEEAGLSNQPQHF.

The rearrangement uses TRBV28 and TRBJ1-3; possibly TRBD1 for D (5 bases). CDR1 and CDR2 from the germline V gene are MDHEN and SYDVKM. V was cut by 6 bases and J by 4 bases, with 10 bases left in between. The CDR3 loop spans 13 amino acids. CDR3 region: CASRDMGGNTIYF. The CDR3 DNA follows: TGTGCCAGCAGGGACATGGGAGGAAACACCATATATTTT.

This clonotype was seen only a few times. The chain joins TRBV6-1 to TRBJ1-6, with D maybe TRBD1 (6 bases). Trimming cost V 7 bases and J 9 bases, with 28 bases left between them. Germline V gene sequence: CDR1 MNHNS, CDR2 SASEGT. CDR3 length: 18 residues. CDR3 loop: CASTTLSGRGRRGSPLHF. CDR3 DNA sequence: TGTGCCAGCACCACGTTGAGCGGTCGGGGGCGAAGGGGTTCACCCCTCCACTTT.

This clonotype appeared a few times. CDR3 loop: CSARDPRGAGFNYGYTF. The CDR3 nucleotides read TGCAGTGCTAGAGATCCCCGGGGTGCAGGGTTCAACTATGGCTACACCTTC. V gene TRBV20-1 combines with J gene TRBJ1-2; possibly TRBD1 for D (5 bases). The CDR3 has 17 amino acids. Germline V gene data show CDR1 as DFQATT and CDR2 as SNEGSKA (reference sequence). Trimming took 0 bases from V and 2 from J, leaving 19 bases between them.

This chain joins TRBV20-1 and TRBJ1-1, with 9 bases aligning to TRBD1. This CDR3 spans 17 amino acids. CDR1 DFQATT and CDR2 SNEGSKA come from the germline V gene (reference sequence). J gave up 1 base and V 3 bases, and 12 bases lay outside the gene matches. CDR3 in DNA: TGCAGTGCTAGTAAGGGACAGGGTTGGATATCGAACACTGAAGCTTTCTTT. Residues: CSASKGQGWISNTEAFF.

The count of this clonotype is one. V is TRBV5-1 and J is TRBJ1-6; D gene uncertain. The CDR3 has 14 residues. The germline gives CDR1 SGHRS, CDR2 YFSETQ. V lost 5 bases, J lost 6 bases, and 12 bases lay in between. CDR3 residues: CASRGQALNSPLHF. CDR3 coding DNA: TGCGCCAGCAGAGGTCAGGCACTTAATTCACCCCTCCACTTT.

The rearrangement joins TRBV19 to TRBJ2-1; D not resolved. CDR3 size: 15 residues. The V gene lost 7 bases and the J gene lost 3 bases, with 16 bases spanning the gap. Germline V gene sequence: CDR1 LNHDA, CDR2 SQIVND (reference sequence). The CDR3 bases are TGTGCCAGTAACCAAGAGGACCCGAGCTACAATGAGCAGTTCTTC. Its translation is CASNQEDPSYNEQFF.

This clonotype occurred once. This chain uses TRBV28 with TRBJ1-2, with D perhaps matching TRBD1 (6 bases). Trimming pared 5 bases from V and 2 bases from J, leaving 15 bases between. The germline V gene encodes CDR1 MDHEN and CDR2 SYDVKM. The length of the CDR3 is 15 residues. CDR3 amino acids: CASSIPQGINYGYTF. In nucleotides, the CDR3 is TGTGCCAGCAGTATACCACAGGGAATAAACTATGGCTACACCTTC.

The chain is built from TRBV27 and TRBJ2-3, with D possibly matching TRBD2 (5 bases). Deletions cut 6 bases from V and 2 bases from J, with 9 bases between. This CDR3 has 13 amino acids. CDR1 and CDR2 (germline): MNHEY, SMNVEV (reference sequence). The CDR3 protein is CASRQTTTDTQYF. The DNA for the CDR3 is TGTGCCAGCAGACAGACTACCACAGATACGCAGTATTTT.

V and J are TRBV20-1 and TRBJ2-5; 7 bases align to TRBD1. CDR3 length equals 13 residues. Germline V gives CDR1 DFQATT, CDR2 SNEGSKA (reference sequence). CDR3 DNA sequence: TGCAGCTCCCTTATGGACAGGCAAGAGACCCAGTACTTC. It yields the protein CSSLMDRQETQYF.

This clonotype showed up just a few times. V is TRBV20-1 and J is TRBJ1-2, with a possible D match to TRBD1 (6 bases). The ends were cut back, 5 bases at V and 4 bases at J, with 11 bases in the middle. This CDR3 contains 12 residues. Per germline, CDR1 DFQATT and CDR2 SNEGSKA (reference sequence). The CDR3 here is CSAEDRVYGYTF. CDR3 sequence (DNA): TGCAGTGCTGAGGACAGAGTCTATGGCTACACCTTC.

The table lists this clonotype with a count of one. V is TRBV7-2 and J is TRBJ1-5, with a tentative D call TRBD1 (5 bases). V was shortened by 3 bases and J by 4 bases, with 16 bases between the two germline ends. Germline loops: CDR1 SGHTA, CDR2 FQGNSA. The CDR3 is made up of 16 amino acids. Written as DNA, the CDR3 is TGTGCCAGCAGCTTGGGGTCAGGGAAGGCAAATCAGCCCCAGCATTTT. This encodes CASSLGSGKANQPQHF.

The CDR3 loop is CASSPGERQFF. The CDR3 DNA follows: TGTGCCAGCAGTCCCGGGGAGCGGCAGTTCTTC. This rearrangement joins TRBV11-2 to TRBJ2-1; D is possibly TRBD2 (5 bases). The CDR3 covers 11 residues. Germline assignment: CDR1 SGHAT and CDR2 FQNNGV. Trimming took 6 bases from V and 12 from J, leaving 12 bases between them.

In this sample, this clonotype turned up a few times. The rearrangement uses TRBV18 and TRBJ1-5; 7 bases agree with TRBD1. The CDR3 is 14 amino acids. J gave up 4 bases and V 3 bases, and 3 bases lay outside the gene matches. In germline, CDR1 is KGHSH, CDR2 LQKENI. The CDR3 region has the DNA TGTGCCAGCTCACCCATACAGGGGAATCAGCCCCAGCATTTT. Protein: CASSPIQGNQPQHF.

The V gene is TRBV3-1, the J gene TRBJ1-3; D is possibly TRBD1 (5 bases). Germline values: CDR1 LGHDT, CDR2 YNNKEL (reference sequence). Trimming took off 5 bases at V and 4 bases at J, with 15 bases between the two ends. The CDR3 is made up of 15 amino acids. The CDR3 nucleotides are TGTGCCAGCAGCGACGACAGAAGCCCCGGAAACACCATATATTTT. Its protein product is CASSDDRSPGNTIYF.

V usage is TRBV12-3 or TRBV12-4 and J usage is TRBJ1-1; maybe TRBD1 (5 bases). Deletions cut 5 bases from V and 5 bases from J, with 21 bases between. The CDR3 totals 16 residues. CDR3 DNA: TGTGCCAGCAGTCTCACGGGGGGTAGGGCAGGAACTGAAGCTTTCTTT. Its protein is CASSLTGGRAGTEAFF.

This sequence joins TRBV7-2 and TRBJ1-3, with 8 bases that match TRBD1. CDR1 SGHTA and CDR2 FQGNSA come from the germline V gene. With V trimmed by 2 bases and J by 0 bases, 3 bases remained unmatched. The CDR3 has 16 amino acids. CDR3 loop: CASSLTGTGSGNTIYF. CDR3 DNA sequence: TGTGCCAGCAGCTTAACGGGGACAGGCTCTGGAAACACCATATATTTT.

The V and J genes are TRBV7-6 and TRBJ2-1; 7 bases match TRBD2. CDR1 and CDR2 (germline): SGHVS, FNYEAQ. This CDR3 is built from 16 residues. V lost 1 base to trimming and J lost 3 bases; unmatched junction nucleotides: 6. The CDR3 region has the DNA TGTGCCAGCAGCTTAGAGGGCGGGAGATTCTACAATGAGCAGTTCTTC. Amino acids: CASSLEGGRFYNEQFF.

The rearrangement links TRBV7-3 to TRBJ2-3; a possible D gene is TRBD1 (7 bases). The germline gives CDR1 SGHTA, CDR2 FQGTGA. Trimming removed 0 bases at V and 5 bases at J, with 15 bases between. The CDR3 consists of 16 residues. The CDR3 DNA is TGTGCCAGCAGCTTAACAGGGCAGGGGGGCAGAGATACGCAGTATTTT. It is translated as CASSLTGQGGRDTQYF. The variable domain in full, completed from reference TRBV7-3 and TRBJ2-3, reads GAGVSQTPSNKVTEKGKYVELRCDPISGHTALYWYRQSLGQGPEFLIYFQGTGAADDSGLPNDRFFAVRPEGSVSTLKIQRTERGDSAVYLCASSLTGQGGRDTQYFGPGTRLTVL.

This clonotype was seen a few times. The genes are TRBV5-4 and TRBJ2-1; D is uncertain. The V end was cut by 2 bases, the J end by 4 bases, with 10 bases between. This CDR3 has 14 residues. The germline gives CDR1 SGHNT, CDR2 YYREEE (reference sequence). CDR3 residues: CASSFRFSYNEQFF. The CDR3, as DNA: TGTGCCAGCAGCTTTCGGTTCTCGTACAATGAGCAGTTCTTC.